The rows below give T cell receptor beta chains drawn from one sample of a study of T cell responses to AZD1222 COVID-19 vaccine. Assay used: immunoSEQ multiplex PCR; TCRdb lists only in-frame clones, some missing. Among approximately 150,000 clones, over 80% were seen once, and the ten largest hold 1.5% to 2%. The source material was peripheral blood, sampled on day 0 of AZD1222 vaccination. The receptors come from an adult in good health. CDR3s include the opening cysteine and the closing phenylalanine or tryptophan. The D gene is left open where the match is weak. The listing skips clone size in some rows; elsewhere it reads once, few, many or a size class.

>TRBV28|NA|TRBJ1-5|NA
CASSLIPRDQPQHF
TGTGCCAGCAGTTTGATCCCCCGTGACCAGCCCCAGCATTTT
>TRBV12-3/TRBV12-4|NA|TRBJ2-1|NA
CASSFFGSDEQFF
TGTGCCAGCAGTTTCTTCGGGAGTGATGAGCAGTTCTTC
>TRBV7-9|NA|TRBJ1-5|NA
CASSPVISNQPQHF
TGTGCCAGCAGCCCGGTGATTAGCAATCAGCCCCAGCATTTT
>TRBV30|NA|TRBJ1-1|NA
CAWSQGWTEAFF
TGTGCCTGGAGTCAGGGATGGACTGAAGCTTTCTTT
>TRBV2|NA|TRBJ1-3|NA
CATIGGVGNTIYF
TGTGCCACCATAGGGGGGGTTGGAAACACCATATATTTT
>TRBV12-3/TRBV12-4|NA|TRBJ2-1|NA
CASSGSNEQFF
TGTGCCAGCAGTGGAAGTAATGAGCAGTTCTTC
>TRBV28|NA|TRBJ1-2|TRBD1
CASSLGQGHYGYTF
TGTGCCAGCAGTTTAGGACAGGGTCACTATGGCTACACCTTC
>TRBV6-2/TRBV6-3|NA|TRBJ1-1|NA
CASSYLRERTEAFF
TGTGCCAGCAGTTATCTCAGGGAACGCACTGAAGCTTTCTTT
>TRBV5-4|NA|TRBJ2-7|NA
CASSRIGNSYEQYF
TGTGCCAGCAGCAGGATTGGGAACTCCTACGAGCAGTACTTC
>TRBV2|NA|TRBJ2-5|NA
CASRIDVGATQYF
TGTGCCAGCAGAATAGACGTGGGGGCGACCCAGTACTTC
>TRBV2|NA|TRBJ1-1|TRBD1
CASTRGSGSRHEAFF
TGTGCCAGCACCAGGGGGTCGGGTTCGAGACATGAAGCTTTCTTT
>TRBV4-3|NA|TRBJ2-2|TRBD1
CASSLLTGLGTGELFF
TGCGCCAGCAGCCTCTTGACAGGGCTGGGCACCGGGGAGCTGTTTTTT
>TRBV6-5|NA|TRBJ1-2|NA
CAISYLMTGTYGYTF
TGTGCCATCAGTTACCTCATGACAGGAACCTATGGCTACACCTTC
>TRBV3-1/TRBV3-2|NA|TRBJ2-1|NA
CASSQGYEQFF
TGTGCCAGCTCGCAGGGCTATGAGCAGTTCTTC
>TRBV12-3/TRBV12-4|NA|TRBJ1-2|NA
CASPNFAF
TGTGCCAGCCCGAATTTCGCCTTC
>TRBV7-2|once|TRBJ1-5|NA
CASSLGRNPQHF
TGTGCCAGCAGCTTAGGCCGTAATCCCCAGCATTTT
>TRBV10-1|NA|TRBJ1-5|NA
CASSGGGGQPQHF
TGCGCCAGCAGTGGGGGCGGGGGCCAGCCCCAGCATTTT
>TRBV10-3|NA|TRBJ2-1|NA
CAISEVGEQFF
TGTGCCATCAGTGAGGTCGGGGAGCAGTTCTTC
>TRBV19|NA|TRBJ2-7|NA
CASSTGPGYYEQYF
TGTGCCAGCTCTACCGGACCAGGGTACTACGAGCAGTACTTC
>TRBV9|NA|TRBJ1-1|NA
CASSPHLGNTEAFF
TGTGCCAGCAGCCCCCACCTTGGGAACACTGAAGCTTTCTTT
>TRBV2|NA|TRBJ1-2|NA
CASRTDSVLYGYTF
TGTGCCAGCAGGACGGACAGTGTACTCTATGGCTACACCTTC
>TRBV6-5|NA|TRBJ2-7|NA
CASMRGSYEQYF
TGTGCCAGCATGAGGGGATCCTACGAGCAGTACTTC
>TRBV28|NA|TRBJ1-6|NA
CASSFRTRGINSPLHF
TGTGCCAGCAGTTTTAGAACCAGGGGAATTAATTCACCCCTCCACTTT
>TRBV2|NA|TRBJ1-4|NA
CASVQGATNEKLFF
TGTGCCAGCGTTCAGGGTGCAACTAATGAAAAACTGTTTTTT
>TRBV10-3|NA|TRBJ1-1|TRBD1
CAISDESVTGRRTEAFF
TGTGCCATCAGTGACGAATCCGTGACAGGGAGAAGAACTGAAGCTTTCTTT
>TRBV10-1|NA|TRBJ2-1|NA
CASSETERSSSYNEQFF
TGCGCCAGCAGTGAGACGGAGCGGTCAAGCTCCTACAATGAGCAGTTCTTC
>TRBV28|NA|TRBJ1-5|NA
CASSWAAQPQHF
TGTGCCAGCAGTTGGGCAGCCCAGCCCCAGCATTTT
>TRBV10-2|NA|TRBJ2-1|NA
CASITPQGYNEQFF
TGCGCCAGCATCACCCCCCAGGGCTACAATGAGCAGTTCTTC
>TRBV19|NA|TRBJ1-2|NA
CASSFPDSFRRGYTF
TGTGCCAGTAGTTTCCCGGACAGTTTTCGTCGCGGCTACACCTTC
>TRBV30|NA|TRBJ1-1|NA
CAWRRAHGAFF
TGTGCCTGGAGACGTGCTCATGGAGCTTTCTTT
>TRBV7-2|NA|TRBJ2-3|NA
CASSLRTGNSGDTQYF
TGTGCCAGCAGCTTACGGACCGGTAATTCGGGAGATACGCAGTATTTT
>TRBV7-9|NA|TRBJ1-2|NA
CASSPPTAPGYTF
TGTGCCAGCAGCCCCCCCACAGCCCCTGGCTACACCTTC
>TRBV7-2|once|TRBJ2-7|NA
CASSLGLFYEQYF
TGTGCCAGCAGCTTAGGGTTGTTCTACGAGCAGTACTTC
>TRBV28|few|TRBJ1-5|NA
CASRSAGINQPQHF
TGTGCCAGCCGATCCGCAGGGATCAATCAGCCCCAGCATTTT
>TRBV10-1|once|TRBJ1-1|NA
CASSEAGTTHTEAFF
TGCGCCAGCAGTGAGGCCGGGACAACTCACACTGAAGCTTTCTTT